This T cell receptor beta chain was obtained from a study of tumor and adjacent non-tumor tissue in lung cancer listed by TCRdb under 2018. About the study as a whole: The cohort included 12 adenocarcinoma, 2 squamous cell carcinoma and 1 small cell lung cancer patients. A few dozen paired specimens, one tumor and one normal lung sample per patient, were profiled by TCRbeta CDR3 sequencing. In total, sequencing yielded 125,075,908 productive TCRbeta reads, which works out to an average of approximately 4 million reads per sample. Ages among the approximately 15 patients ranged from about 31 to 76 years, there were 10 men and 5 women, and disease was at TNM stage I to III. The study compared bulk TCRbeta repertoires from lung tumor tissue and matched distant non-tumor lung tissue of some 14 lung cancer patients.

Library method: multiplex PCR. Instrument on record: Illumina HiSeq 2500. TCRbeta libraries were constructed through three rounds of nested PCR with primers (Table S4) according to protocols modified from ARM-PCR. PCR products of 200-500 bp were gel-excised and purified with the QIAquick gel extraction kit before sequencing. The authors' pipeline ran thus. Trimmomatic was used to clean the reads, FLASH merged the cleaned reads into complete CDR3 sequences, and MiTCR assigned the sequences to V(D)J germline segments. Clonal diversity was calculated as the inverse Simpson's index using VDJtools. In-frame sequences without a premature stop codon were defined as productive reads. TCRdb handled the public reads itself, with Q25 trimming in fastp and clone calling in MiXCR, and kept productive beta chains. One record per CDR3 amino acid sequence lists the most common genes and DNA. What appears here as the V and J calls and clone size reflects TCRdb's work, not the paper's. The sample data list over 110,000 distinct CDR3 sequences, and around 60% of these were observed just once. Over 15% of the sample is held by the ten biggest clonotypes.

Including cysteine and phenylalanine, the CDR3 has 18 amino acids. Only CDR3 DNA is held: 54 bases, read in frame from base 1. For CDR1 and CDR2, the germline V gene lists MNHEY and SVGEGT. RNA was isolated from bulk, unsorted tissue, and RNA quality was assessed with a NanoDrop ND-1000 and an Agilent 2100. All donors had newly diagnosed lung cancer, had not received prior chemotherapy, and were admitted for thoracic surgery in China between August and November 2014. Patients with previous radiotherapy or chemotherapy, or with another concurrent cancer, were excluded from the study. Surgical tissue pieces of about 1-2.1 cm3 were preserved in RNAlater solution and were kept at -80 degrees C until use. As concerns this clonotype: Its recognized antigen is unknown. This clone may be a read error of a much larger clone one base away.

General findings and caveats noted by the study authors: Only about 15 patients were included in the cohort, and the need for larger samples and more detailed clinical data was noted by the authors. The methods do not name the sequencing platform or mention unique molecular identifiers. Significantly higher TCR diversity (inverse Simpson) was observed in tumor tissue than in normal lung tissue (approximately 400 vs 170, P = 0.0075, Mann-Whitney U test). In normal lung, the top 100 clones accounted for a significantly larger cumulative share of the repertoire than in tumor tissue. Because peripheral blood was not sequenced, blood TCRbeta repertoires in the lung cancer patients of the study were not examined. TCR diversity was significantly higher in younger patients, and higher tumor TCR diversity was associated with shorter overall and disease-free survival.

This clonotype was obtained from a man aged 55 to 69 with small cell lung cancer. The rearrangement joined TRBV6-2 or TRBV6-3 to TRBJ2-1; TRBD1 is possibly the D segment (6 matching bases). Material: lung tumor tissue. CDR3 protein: CASSPRPQGSRVYSEQFF. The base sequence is TGTGCCAGCAGTCCCCGCCCACAGGGTAGTAGGGTTTACAGTGAGCAGTTCTTC.